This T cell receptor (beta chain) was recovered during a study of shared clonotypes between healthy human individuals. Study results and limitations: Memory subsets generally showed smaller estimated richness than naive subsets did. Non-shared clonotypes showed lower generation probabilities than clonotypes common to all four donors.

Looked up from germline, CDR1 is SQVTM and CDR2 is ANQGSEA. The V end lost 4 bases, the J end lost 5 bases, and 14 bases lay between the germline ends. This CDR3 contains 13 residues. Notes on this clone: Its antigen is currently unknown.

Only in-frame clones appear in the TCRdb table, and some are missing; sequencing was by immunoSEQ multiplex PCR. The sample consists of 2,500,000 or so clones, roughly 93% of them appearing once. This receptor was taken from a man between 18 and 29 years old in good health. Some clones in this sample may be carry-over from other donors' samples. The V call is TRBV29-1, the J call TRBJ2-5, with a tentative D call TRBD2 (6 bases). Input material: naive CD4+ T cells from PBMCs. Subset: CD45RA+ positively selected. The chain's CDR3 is CSVVHGRGETQYF. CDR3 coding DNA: TGCAGCGTTGTACATGGACGGGGGGAGACCCAGTACTTC.